The TCR beta chain described here comes from a study of blood T cell repertoires in COVID-19. Whole-study context: Acute-phase and convalescent COVID-19 samples originated in the United States, Italy and Spain. T cells, B-cell-depleted T cells, or PBMCs supplied cDNA or gDNA.

Study processing details: Estimated nucleated cell counts came from reference gene primer amplification. Profiling relied on immunoSEQ multiplex PCR, and the TCRdb table lists in-frame clones only, not all of them. V, J and clone size are taken as reported in that table, and D and trimming were inferred from the DNA itself. The sample shows over 200,000 clones, 80% to 90% of them seen only once. There are 15 residues in the CDR3. Germline V lookup: CDR1 LNHDA, CDR2 SQIVND (reference sequence). The trim removed 4 bases at V and 5 bases at J, leaving 8 bases unmatched. V usage is TRBV19 and J usage is TRBJ1-5; 7 nucleotides match TRBD1. This receptor was obtained from a man younger than 35 who had recovered from COVID-19. The sample consisted of PBMCs or T cells enriched from blood (not recorded which). The CDR3 here is CASSRGQIFDQPQHF. DNA of the CDR3: TGTGCCAGTAGTAGGGGACAGATTTTCGATCAGCCCCAGCATTTT.